Listed below are T cell receptor beta chains from one sample, sequenced in a study of blood T cell repertoires in COVID-19. Assay: immunoSEQ multiplex PCR; the TCRdb copy retains only in-frame clones and omits some. The table lists about 280,000 clones, around 84% of them singletons. Material for sequencing was PBMCs or T cells enriched from blood (not recorded which). These receptors were collected from a woman aged 50 to 65 who had recovered from COVID-19. CDR3s include the opening cysteine and the closing phenylalanine or tryptophan.

>TRBV3-1/TRBV3-2
CASSQGGPGTEAFF
>TRBV3-1/TRBV3-2
CASSQYNTGENTGELFF
>TRBV5-1
CASSLDPGGGITDTQYF
>TRBV10-2
CASRGTETNTGELFF
>TRBV9
CASNKGMSYTEAFF
>TRBV7-5
CARTEPRDRDNSPLHF
>TRBV7-2
CASSFDRGSPLHF
>TRBV12-3/TRBV12-4
CASSTGIYYGYTF
>TRBV29-1
CSVVQGYEQYF
>TRBV7-8
CATQPGGRVNSPLHF
>TRBV11-2
CASSLYGAGANVLTF
>TRBV14
CASSPRGQGPDGYTF
>TRBV30
CAWRQAGTGELFF
>TRBV7-2
CASSLRGGYRTEAFF
>TRBV15
CATSRETAPGNTIYF
>TRBV6-5
CASSHRPGGEYEQYF
>TRBV9
CASSQSPSGSPSSYNEQFF
>TRBV6-5
CASSRDRVDEQYF
>TRBV18
CASSPVRGNTEAFF
>TRBV7-2
CASSTTGPGIEQYF
>TRBV2
CASTPQGARGNTIYF
>TRBV4-3
CASSQDDTNYGYTF
>TRBV4-2
CASSQGQTFDTGELFF
>TRBV6-2/TRBV6-3
CASSYSATSVPRPNNEQFF
>TRBV11-2
CASSQGLARAYEQYF
>TRBV6-5
CASSPSYSNQPQHF
>TRBV24-1
CATSEQGADYTF
>TRBV28
CASSKSRRSYNEQFF
>TRBV20-1
CSASELRRGRPFF
>TRBV30
CAWRPRENGYTF
>TRBV7-6
CASSLGTGASGGYTF
>TRBV7-2
CASRMDGRAVYEQYF
>TRBV30
CAWSLATYGYTF
>TRBV27
CASSPTGYSPLHF
>TRBV6-1
CASSEDSGQPQHF
>TRBV2
CASRLQGAEQYF
>TRBV28
CASGGFNEKLFF
>TRBV24-1
CATSDRDRGIDEQYF